One sample yielded the 13 T cell receptor beta chains listed below, sequenced in a study of blood T cells in healthy people across ages. Combining a sample-barcoded 5' primer with a J-beta primer mix, a second PCR ran for about 6 to 11 cycles. MiXCR, applied by TCRdb to the 5' RACE reads, yields one record per CDR3 protein. The sample lists roughly 1.5 million distinct CDR3 sequences, less than 45% occurring once. The sample was blood. These receptors all come from a woman aged 18-29 years in good health.

V and J are TRBV12-3 or TRBV12-4 and TRBJ2-3; 11 bases align to TRBD2. Unmatched junction bases numbered 5, after V lost 5 bases and J lost 1 base. The CDR3 loop spans 16 amino acids. Written as DNA, the CDR3 is TGTGCCAGCAGTGTCCCTAGCGGGAGGCGCACAGATACGCAGTATTTT. As protein: CASSVPSGRRTDTQYF.

The chain is built from TRBV6-6 and TRBJ2-1; 12 bases map to TRBD2. V shed 6 bases, J shed 7 bases, and the junction held 4 bases outside the gene matches. The germline V gene has CDR1 MNHNY and CDR2 SVGAGI (reference sequence). The CDR3 is 14 residues long. The CDR3 loop is CASRLTSGSNEQFF. The CDR3, as DNA: TGTGCCAGCAGGCTGACTAGCGGGAGTAATGAGCAGTTCTTC.

The CDR3 DNA is TGTGCCAGCAGTCCTGCCCCGGGGTTGACTGAAGCTTTCTTT. It translates to CASSPAPGLTEAFF. The rearrangement links TRBV6-5 to TRBJ1-1; D gene unclear. The CDR3 is 14 residues long. Trimming removed 5 bases from V and 5 bases from J, with 15 bases in between. Germline CDR1 reads MNHEY; CDR2 reads SVGAGI.

This clonotype was found a few times. The chain couples TRBV5-1 to TRBJ2-7; 8 nucleotides align to TRBD2. Per germline, CDR1 SGHRS and CDR2 YFSETQ. The CDR3 extends over 14 amino acids. Unmatched junction bases numbered 3, after V lost 2 bases and J lost 2 bases. In DNA, the CDR3 is TGCGCCAGCAGCTTTAGCGGGGACACCTACGAGCAGTACTTC. Its translation is CASSFSGDTYEQYF.

This clonotype occurred a few times. J is TRBJ1-2 and V is TRBV28; TRBD1 is a possible D gene (5 bases). This CDR3 region has 16 residues. The germline V gene has CDR1 MDHEN and CDR2 SYDVKM. V was pared by 5 bases and J by 7 bases, with 23 bases between. DNA of the CDR3: TGTGCCAGCAGTCCGCCGGGGGGTTCGACGAAATTTGGCTACACCTTC. Protein sequence: CASSPPGGSTKFGYTF.

CDR3 region: CASRLAEGAGELFF. DNA for the CDR3: TGTGCCAGCAGACTAGCGGAGGGGGCCGGGGAGCTGTTTTTT. The chain recombines TRBV28 with TRBJ2-2, with 8 bases identical to TRBD2. The germline CDR1 and CDR2 sequences are MDHEN and SYDVKM. V lost 6 bases to trimming and J lost 6 bases; unmatched junction nucleotides: 6. This CDR3 has 14 residues.

The genes are TRBV7-9 and TRBJ2-1, with no clear D. Trimming cost V 8 bases and J 6 bases, with 14 bases left between them. Germline assignment: CDR1 SEHNR and CDR2 FQNEAQ (reference sequence). The CDR3 runs to 13 residues. The CDR3 spells CASRRSLGNEQFF. CDR3 DNA: TGTGCCAGCCGAAGAAGTCTTGGCAATGAGCAGTTCTTC.

The chain recombines TRBV4-3 with TRBJ1-2; possible D gene TRBD1, 6 bases. V shed 1 base and J shed 4 bases, with 13 bases lying between them. CDR1 and CDR2 (germline): LGHNA, YSLEER. The CDR3 extends over 15 amino acids. CDR3 residues: CASSQGLTGGYGYTF. For the CDR3, the DNA is TGCGCCAGCAGCCAAGGGCTGACAGGAGGCTATGGCTACACCTTC.

This clonotype appeared a few times. The J gene is TRBJ2-5, the V gene TRBV20-1; 11 nucleotides match TRBD2. The closer fit of TRBJ2-7 to the DNA end suggests the J call may be wrong. The germline gives CDR1 DFQATT, CDR2 SNEGSKA (reference sequence). The CDR3 sequence is 14 residues long. The CDR3 sequence: CSAPIAGGLGEQYF. The DNA for the CDR3 is TGCAGTGCTCCTATAGCGGGGGGGCTAGGCGAGCAGTACTTC.

On this clonotype itself: One junction end does not reproduce the germline sequence, and a read error may be involved. This chain links TRBV7-2 with TRBJ2-7, with TRBD2 as a possible D gene (6 bases). Per the germline V gene, CDR1 is SGHTA and CDR2 is FQGNSA. This CDR3 is 14 amino acids long. CDR3 coding DNA: TGTGCCAGCAGCCGGACCTGGGGACTCTACGGGCAGTACTTC. Its translation: CASSRTWGLYGQYF.

This clonotype has just a few counts. The chain employs TRBV6-5 and TRBJ2-1; 9 bases line up with TRBD2. The CDR3 consists of 14 residues. V dropped 3 bases and J dropped 7; count of bases not matched to a gene: 4. Germline V gene data show CDR1 as MNHEY and CDR2 as SVGAGI. The CDR3 is CASSYRLAVNEQFF. Written as DNA, the CDR3 is TGTGCCAGCAGTTATCGACTAGCGGTGAATGAGCAGTTCTTC.

Points on this clonotype: An end of the junction does not agree with germline; a read error may underlie this. The chain carries TRBV29-1 and TRBJ2-6, with TRBD1 matching over 8 bases. Germline assignment: CDR1 SQVTM and CDR2 ANQGSEA. The CDR3 spans 16 residues. CDR3 nucleotides: TGCAGCGTCGGGACAGGCGATCTCTCTGGGGCTAACGTCCTGACTTTC. It is translated as CSVGTGDLSGANVLTF. Supplemented by reference TRBV29-1 and TRBJ2-6, the full variable domain reads SAVISQKPSRDICQRGTSLTIQCQVDSQVTMMFWYRQQPGQSLTLIATANQGSEATYESGFVIDKFPISRPNLTFSTLTVSNMSPEDSSIYLCSVGTGDLSGANVLTFGAGSRLTVL.

This clonotype turned up a few times. J is TRBJ1-5 and V is TRBV3-1; no reliable D call. CDR3 length equals 13 residues. Germline V lookup: CDR1 LGHDT, CDR2 YNNKEL (reference sequence). The V end lost 6 bases, the J end lost 10 bases, and 16 bases lay between the germline ends. CDR3 amino acids: CASSPNVRGPQHF. DNA for the CDR3: TGTGCCAGCAGTCCTAACGTTCGGGGACCCCAGCATTTT.